This section outlines one TCR beta chain sequence together with its context. Its antigen is as yet unknown. This specimen comes from a study of a mutant IDH1 vaccine in newly diagnosed glioma. V was pared by 6 bases and J by 3 bases, with 17 bases between. The CDR3 has 15 amino acids. From germline, CDR1 is MNHEY and CDR2 SVGAGI. Sequencing was performed with immunoSEQ multiplex PCR; in TCRdb, only in-frame clones are kept and a portion is missing. The table records some 48,000 clones, more than 65% of them present only once. The sample's time point: week 35, safety follow-up. Topical imiquimod accompanied each vaccine dose, which consisted of 300 ug of mutant IDH1 20-mer peptide. The vaccination schedule gave patients eight doses in weeks 1, 3, 5, 7, 11, 15, 19 and 23.

The V call is TRBV6-5, the J call TRBJ2-5; possibly TRBD2 for D (6 bases). This material consisted of PBMCs, taken from a glioma patient whose treatment included an IDH1 peptide vaccine. This sequence originates from a man in his forties with glioma. This CDR3 is CASSPTWGGEETQYF. DNA of the CDR3: TGTGCCAGCAGCCCAACCTGGGGCGGGGAAGAGACCCAGTACTTC.